This T cell receptor (beta chain) was identified during a study of blood T cell repertoires in COVID-19 (dated by TCRdb to 2018 to 2020). Describing the broader study: The collaborator samples originated in the United States, Italy and Spain and spanned the acute and convalescent phases of COVID-19. The repertoires were released in a freely available public database intended as a resource for research on the immune response to SARS-CoV-2. Nearly every sample came with metadata listing a de-identified subject ID, COVID-19 status, age in years and sex. The samples were drawn from two sources: the first 160 participants of the ongoing ImmuneRACE study, and 1,200 or so subjects contributed by 6 global collaborators. The material from the prospective study consisted of cDNA or gDNA derived from T cells, B-cell-depleted T cells, or PBMCs. Deeply sampled blood TCRbeta repertoires from subjects exposed to, actively infected with, or recovered from COVID-19 were included in the dataset. Where available, HLA class I and class II types were obtained from metadata supplied by the sample provider rather than from assay-based typing.

The germline V gene specifies SNHLY as CDR1 and FYNNEI as CDR2. The CDR3 runs 15 residues from the cysteine to the phenylalanine. Here the CDR3 DNA is all that survives: 45 bases in frame from base 1. A distance of 15 bases separates the germline ends of V and J, which lose 4 bases and 6 bases respectively. TCRbeta CDR3 regions were amplified from genomic DNA by means of the immunoSEQ Assay, a bias-controlled multiplex PCR. The source study handled its data this way. The number of nucleated cells in each sample was estimated by amplification of reference gene primers within the assay. Sequence reads were collapsed and filtered to measure the absolute abundance of every unique TCRbeta CDR3 rearrangement. Productive Simpson clonality was computed per sample as the square root of Simpson's diversity index over productive rearrangements. TCRdb took over this immuneACCESS table, retaining in-frame rearrangements with V and J assigned. Such tables are incomplete; in checked studies, under half of the missing clones stem from an unresolved V gene, and the remainder is unexplained. V and J calls and clone size follow that table, whereas D and trimming were derived from the DNA. Counted in this sample were approximately 210,000 clones; around 83% of them appeared once. Together, the top ten hold approximately 7.4% of the sample.

The paper's findings and limits, for the study overall: The amount of clinical and demographic metadata varied by source and participant and was provided uncurated.

Collaborating institutions collected whole blood in K2EDTA tubes following their own protocols. For TCRbeta analysis, collaborator samples were shipped as frozen whole blood, as isolated PBMCs, or as DNA extracted from either sample type. On this clone: Its target antigen remains unknown. Qualities for individual bases were not recorded, and no much larger clone is one base off.

Sequencing was carried out using peripheral blood. This chain is built from TRBV2 and TRBJ2-2; TRBD1 is perhaps the D gene, given 6 matching bases. The clonotype comes from a woman aged 45 to 65 with acute or convalescent COVID-19. The DNA sequence is as follows: TGTGCCAGCAGTGTCAGGGGTGGTATCGCCGGGGAGCTGTTTTTT. Protein translation: CASSVRGGIAGELFF.